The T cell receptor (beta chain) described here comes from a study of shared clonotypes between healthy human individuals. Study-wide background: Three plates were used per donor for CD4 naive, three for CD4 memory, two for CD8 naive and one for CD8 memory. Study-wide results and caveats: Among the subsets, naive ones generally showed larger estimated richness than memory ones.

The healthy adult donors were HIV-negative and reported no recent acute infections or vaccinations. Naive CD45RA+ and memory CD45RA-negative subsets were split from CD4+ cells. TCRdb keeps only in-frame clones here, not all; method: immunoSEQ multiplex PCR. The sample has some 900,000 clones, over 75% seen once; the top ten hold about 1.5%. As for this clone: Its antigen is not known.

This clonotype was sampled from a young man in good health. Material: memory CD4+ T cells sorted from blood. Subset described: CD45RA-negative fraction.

CDR3 residues: CAISGSADTQYF. The CDR3 nucleotides are TGTGCCATCAGTGGATCAGCAGATACGCAGTATTTT. V and J are TRBV10-3 and TRBJ2-3, with D unclear. CDR3 size: 12 residues. With 4 bases removed from V and 4 bases from J, the gap between germline ends came to 6 bases. The germline gives CDR1 ENHRY, CDR2 SYGVKD.